Listed below are T cell receptor beta chains from one sample, sequenced in a study of T-cell memory formation after mild COVID-19. One entry per CDR3 protein, called by TCRdb with MiXCR from the 5' RACE reads. The sample has roughly 560,000 distinct CDR3 sequences, 20% seen once. The sample consisted of PBMCs or a T cell subset sorted from them (not recorded which). The receptors here all came from an adult woman who had mild COVID-19 (a few samples of this study predate the infection). Cell type and time point are not known. The CDR3 runs from the conserved cysteine through the conserved F or W. Fields, in order: V gene, J gene, CDR3 protein.

v_call: TRBV23-1
j_call: TRBJ2-7
cdr3_aa: CASSQSRIGHYEQYF

v_call: TRBV6-5
j_call: TRBJ2-3
cdr3_aa: CASSLRGTPLPTDTQYF

v_call: TRBV6-2/TRBV6-3
j_call: TRBJ1-1
cdr3_aa: CASSSSDSEAFF

v_call: TRBV7-8
j_call: TRBJ2-7
cdr3_aa: CASSTRGTSVHF

v_call: TRBV7-6
j_call: TRBJ2-2
cdr3_aa: CASSPTGDSGELFF

v_call: TRBV20-1
j_call: TRBJ2-3
cdr3_aa: CSPVKPFHTDTQYF

v_call: TRBV11-2
j_call: TRBJ2-5
cdr3_aa: CASTTSTAQETQYF

v_call: TRBV5-1
j_call: TRBJ2-5
cdr3_aa: CASSLAGPGQETQYF

v_call: TRBV5-1
j_call: TRBJ2-3
cdr3_aa: CASSLREAYDTQYF

v_call: TRBV20-1
j_call: TRBJ2-3
cdr3_aa: CSANREGPGTDTQYF

v_call: TRBV6-2/TRBV6-3
j_call: TRBJ2-3
cdr3_aa: CASNWVRGRGTDTQYF

v_call: TRBV6-1
j_call: TRBJ2-7
cdr3_aa: CASSERGGSEGYEQYF

v_call: TRBV11-2
j_call: TRBJ2-6
cdr3_aa: CASSLAGGRTGANVLTF

v_call: TRBV10-3
j_call: TRBJ1-2
cdr3_aa: CAISESDRLYGYTF

v_call: TRBV4-1
j_call: TRBJ2-7
cdr3_aa: CASSQVGRGLHEQYF

v_call: TRBV19
j_call: TRBJ2-3
cdr3_aa: CASSKAGTGDADTQYF

v_call: TRBV5-5
j_call: TRBJ1-1
cdr3_aa: CASSLLPGTRVNTEAFF

v_call: TRBV4-2
j_call: TRBJ2-5
cdr3_aa: CASSHPGTSVETQYF

v_call: TRBV6-5
j_call: TRBJ2-7
cdr3_aa: CASSYSSSRLGRYEQYF

v_call: TRBV7-9
j_call: TRBJ2-1
cdr3_aa: CASSPIETVNEQFF

v_call: TRBV5-1
j_call: TRBJ2-3
cdr3_aa: CASNPSGGTDTQYF

v_call: TRBV12-3/TRBV12-4
j_call: TRBJ1-3
cdr3_aa: CASSPPSGNTIYF

v_call: TRBV20-1
j_call: TRBJ1-3
cdr3_aa: CSARDPSRAGNTIYF

v_call: TRBV25-1
j_call: TRBJ1-4
cdr3_aa: CASSESSPTDTTNEKLFF

v_call: TRBV18
j_call: TRBJ2-1
cdr3_aa: CASSPTSARRGSYNEQFF

v_call: TRBV24-1
j_call: TRBJ2-1
cdr3_aa: CATSETEGATSGRYYNEQFF

v_call: TRBV30
j_call: TRBJ2-1
cdr3_aa: CAWGQGVEQFF

v_call: TRBV2
j_call: TRBJ2-2
cdr3_aa: CASSLDRGLGGELFF

v_call: TRBV12-3/TRBV12-4
j_call: TRBJ1-5
cdr3_aa: CASSSRMGRGSNQPQHF

v_call: TRBV7-9
j_call: TRBJ2-3
cdr3_aa: CASSLSGFSTDTQYF

v_call: TRBV25-1
j_call: TRBJ2-3
cdr3_aa: CASTKGGGSDTQYF

v_call: TRBV5-1
j_call: TRBJ2-5
cdr3_aa: CASSLGPQGDRRAQYF

v_call: TRBV7-2
j_call: TRBJ2-6
cdr3_aa: CASSLASGANVLTF

v_call: TRBV5-1
j_call: TRBJ1-3
cdr3_aa: CASSLQPTGLSSGNTIYF

v_call: TRBV12-3/TRBV12-4
j_call: TRBJ1-1
cdr3_aa: CASSWTGYMNTEAFF

v_call: TRBV3-1
j_call: TRBJ2-3
cdr3_aa: CASSHATDTQYF

v_call: TRBV19
j_call: TRBJ1-5
cdr3_aa: CASRPGTGHQPQHF

v_call: TRBV10-3
j_call: TRBJ1-6
cdr3_aa: CAISESETYSPLHF